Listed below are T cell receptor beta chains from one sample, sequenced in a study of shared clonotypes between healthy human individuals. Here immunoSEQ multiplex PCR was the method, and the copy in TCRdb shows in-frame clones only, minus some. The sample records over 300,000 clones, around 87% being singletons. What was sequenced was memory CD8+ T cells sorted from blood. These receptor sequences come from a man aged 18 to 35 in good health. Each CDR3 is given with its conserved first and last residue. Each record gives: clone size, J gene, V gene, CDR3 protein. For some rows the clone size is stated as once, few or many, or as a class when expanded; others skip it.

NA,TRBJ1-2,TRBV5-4,CASTHAPDRGYTF
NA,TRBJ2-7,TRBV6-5,CASSYVVAGAYEQYF
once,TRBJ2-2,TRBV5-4,CASSLVPVGGEAGELFF
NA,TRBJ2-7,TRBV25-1,CASSPYWGYEQYF
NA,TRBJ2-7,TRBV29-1,CSVDSGSSYEQYF
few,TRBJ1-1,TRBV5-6,CASSLAGGAEAFF
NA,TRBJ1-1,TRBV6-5,CASSPQQGAGTEAFF
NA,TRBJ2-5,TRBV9,CASSSGTEEETQYF
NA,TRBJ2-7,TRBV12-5,CASALTVSYEQYF
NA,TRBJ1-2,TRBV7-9,CASSLVSGGNGYTF
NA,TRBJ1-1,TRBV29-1,CSVDLSFQGVMNTEAFF
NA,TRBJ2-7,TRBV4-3,CASSQDRAGVYEQYF
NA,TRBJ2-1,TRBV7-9,CASSPSLLSYNEQFF
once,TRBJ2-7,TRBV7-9,CASSPLLQIYEQYF
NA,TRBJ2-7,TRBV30,CAWSRGQFYEQYF
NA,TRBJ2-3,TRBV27,CATSDGGLLDTQYF
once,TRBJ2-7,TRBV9,CASSVGTATSYEQYF
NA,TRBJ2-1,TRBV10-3,CAISDWASYNEQFF
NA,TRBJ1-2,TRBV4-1,CASSQPLGQGANGYTF
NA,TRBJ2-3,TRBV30,CAWSLGAGGDTQYF
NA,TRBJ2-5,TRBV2,CASSDVPETQYF
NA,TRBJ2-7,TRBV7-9,CASSPDLNHEQYF
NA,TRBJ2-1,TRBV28,CASSQRDRGLVEQFF
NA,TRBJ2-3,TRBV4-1,CASSLSPARGGTNTQYF
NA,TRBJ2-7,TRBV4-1,CASSQDWWYEQYF
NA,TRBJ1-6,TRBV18,CASSQVLSSYNSPLHF
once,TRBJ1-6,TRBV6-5,CASSYRGYNSPLHF
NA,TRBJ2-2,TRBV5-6,CASSLLAPGELFF
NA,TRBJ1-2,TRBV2,CASRGTDNYGYTF
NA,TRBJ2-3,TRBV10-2,CASRLAGEGTDTQYF
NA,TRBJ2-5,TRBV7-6,CASSLGHRYQETQYF
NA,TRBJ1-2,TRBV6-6,CASSHGTGYGYTF
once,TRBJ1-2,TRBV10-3,CAIAQGAYGYTF
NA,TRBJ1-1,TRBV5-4,CASRDWRGGGMNTEAFF
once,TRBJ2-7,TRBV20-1,CSARIENEQYF
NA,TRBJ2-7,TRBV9,CASSVGVGTSYEQYF
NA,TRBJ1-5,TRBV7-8,CASREGLGNQPQHF
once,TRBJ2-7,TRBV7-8,CASSLVGRLSDEQYF
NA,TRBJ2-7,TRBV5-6,CASSGRDSYYEQYF
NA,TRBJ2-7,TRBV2,CASSDTGARSYEQYF
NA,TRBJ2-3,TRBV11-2,CASRNRDLRLTDTQYF
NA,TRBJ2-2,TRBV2,CAGNSGGRTGELFF
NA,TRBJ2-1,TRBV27,CASSIVGTSGSNEQFF
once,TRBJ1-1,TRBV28,CASSPTGGGTEAFF
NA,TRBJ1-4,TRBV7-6,CASSLEAAGGEKLFF
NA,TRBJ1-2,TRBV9,CASSVARTGYYGYTF
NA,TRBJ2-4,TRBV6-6,CASRIQGAAKNIQYF
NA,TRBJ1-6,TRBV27,CASSLGQGYRSPLHF
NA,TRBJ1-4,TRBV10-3,CAISEGPLAKNEKLFF